This T cell receptor (beta chain) was sequenced for a study of shared T cell receptors in the human thymus. Only in-frame clones appear in the TCRdb table, and some are missing; sequencing was by immunoSEQ multiplex PCR. The table lists 600,000 to 900,000 clones, 70% to 90% of them singletons. The sample also formed part of further work on human thymus T cells.

Sequenced input: thymocytes. This TCR was sampled from a girl in the first two years of life with a congenital heart defect.

CDR3 residues: CATSRERAYNEQFF. CDR3 DNA: TGTGCCACCAGCAGAGAGAGGGCCTACAATGAGCAGTTCTTC. The chain recombines TRBV15 with TRBJ2-1; D is possibly TRBD2 (5 bases). Germline V gene data show CDR1 as LNHNV and CDR2 as YYDKDF (reference sequence). The V gene lost 0 bases and the J gene lost 2 bases, with 5 bases spanning the gap. The CDR3 has 14 residues.